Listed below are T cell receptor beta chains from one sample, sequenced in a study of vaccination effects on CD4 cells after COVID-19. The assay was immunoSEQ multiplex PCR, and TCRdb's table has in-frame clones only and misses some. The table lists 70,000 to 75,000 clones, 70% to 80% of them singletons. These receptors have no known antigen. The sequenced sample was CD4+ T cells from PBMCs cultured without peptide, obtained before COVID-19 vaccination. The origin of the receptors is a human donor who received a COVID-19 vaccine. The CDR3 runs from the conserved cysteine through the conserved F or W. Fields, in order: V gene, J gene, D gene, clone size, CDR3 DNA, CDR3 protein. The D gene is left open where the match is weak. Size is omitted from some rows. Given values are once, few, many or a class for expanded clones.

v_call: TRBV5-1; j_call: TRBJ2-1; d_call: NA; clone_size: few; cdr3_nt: TGCGCCAGCAGCCACGGGAAAAACAATGAGCAGTTCTTC; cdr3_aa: CASSHGKNNEQFF
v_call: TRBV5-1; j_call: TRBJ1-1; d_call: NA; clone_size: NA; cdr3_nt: TGCGCCAGCAGCGCACTCTTCAACACTGAAGCTTTCTTT; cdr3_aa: CASSALFNTEAFF
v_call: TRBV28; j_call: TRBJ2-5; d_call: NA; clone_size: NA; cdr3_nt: TGTGCCAGCAGTTCCTCAAGAGATCAAGAGACCCAGTACTTC; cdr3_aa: CASSSSRDQETQYF
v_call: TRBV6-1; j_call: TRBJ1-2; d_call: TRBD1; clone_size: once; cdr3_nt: TGTGCCAGCAGTTCACCGGGACAGGCAAACTATGGCTACACCTTC; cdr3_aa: CASSSPGQANYGYTF
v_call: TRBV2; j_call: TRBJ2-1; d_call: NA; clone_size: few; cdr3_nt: TGTGCCAGCAGTGTTGGAGGGAATGAGCAGTTCTTC; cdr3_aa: CASSVGGNEQFF
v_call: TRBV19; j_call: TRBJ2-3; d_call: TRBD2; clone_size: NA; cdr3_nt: TGTGCCAGTAGGGTCCCGGGACTAGCGGGAAATAGCACAGATACGCAGTATTTT; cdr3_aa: CASRVPGLAGNSTDTQYF
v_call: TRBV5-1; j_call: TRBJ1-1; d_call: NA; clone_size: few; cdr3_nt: TGCGCCAGCAGCAGAACCGGGGACATGGGGACTGAAGCTTTCTTT; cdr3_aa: CASSRTGDMGTEAFF
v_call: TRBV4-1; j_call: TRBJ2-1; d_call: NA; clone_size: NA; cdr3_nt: TGCGCCAGCGGACGCGACGGCGGGGAATACAATGAGCAGTTCTTC; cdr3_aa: CASGRDGGEYNEQFF
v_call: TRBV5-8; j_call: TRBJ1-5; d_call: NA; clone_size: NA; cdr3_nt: TGTGCCAGCAGATTGGATCTGACCCAGCCCCAGCATTTT; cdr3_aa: CASRLDLTQPQHF
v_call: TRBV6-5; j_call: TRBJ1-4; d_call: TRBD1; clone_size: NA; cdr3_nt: TGTGCCAGCATGGAGTCGACAGGGGGCTTTGAAAAACTGTTTTTT; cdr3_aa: CASMESTGGFEKLFF
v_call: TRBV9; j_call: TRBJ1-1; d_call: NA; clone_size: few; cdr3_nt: TGTGCCAGCAGCGTAGTCCCAGCGAACACTGAAGCTTTCTTT; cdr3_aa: CASSVVPANTEAFF
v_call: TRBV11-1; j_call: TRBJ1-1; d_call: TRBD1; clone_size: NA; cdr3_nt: TGTGCCAGCAGCTCCCGGGACAGGAACACTGAAGCTTTCTTT; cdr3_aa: CASSSRDRNTEAFF
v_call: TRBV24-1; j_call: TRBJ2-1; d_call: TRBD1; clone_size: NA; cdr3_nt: TGTGCCACCAGTGATTCGAGGGACAGGTTGGGCAATGAGCAGTTCTTC; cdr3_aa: CATSDSRDRLGNEQFF
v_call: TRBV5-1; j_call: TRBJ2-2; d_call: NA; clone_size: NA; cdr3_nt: TGCGCCAGCAGCTGGACAGTTCTCACCGGGGAGCTGTTTTTT; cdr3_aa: CASSWTVLTGELFF
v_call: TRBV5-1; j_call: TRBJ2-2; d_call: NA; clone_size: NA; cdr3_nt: TGCGCCAGCAGCTTGGACGCTTTCACCGGGGAGCTGTTTTTT; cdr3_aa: CASSLDAFTGELFF
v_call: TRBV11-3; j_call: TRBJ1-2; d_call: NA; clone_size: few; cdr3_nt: TGTGCCAGCAACACAGACAGAAACTATGGCTACACCTTC; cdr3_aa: CASNTDRNYGYTF
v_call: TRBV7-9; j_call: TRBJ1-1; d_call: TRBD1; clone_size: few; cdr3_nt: TGTGCCAGCAGCTTAGCGGGAAGGACAGGTGAAGCTTTCTTT; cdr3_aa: CASSLAGRTGEAFF
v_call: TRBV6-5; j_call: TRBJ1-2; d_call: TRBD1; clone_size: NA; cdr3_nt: TGTGCCAGCAGTTATCGACAGGGGCTAGACTACACCTTC; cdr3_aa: CASSYRQGLDYTF
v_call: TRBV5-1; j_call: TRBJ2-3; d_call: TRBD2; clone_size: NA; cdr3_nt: TGCGCCAGCAGCTTGGTGGGCCTTAGCGGGGGGATCCGCCAGCGCACAGATACGCAGTATTTT; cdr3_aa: CASSLVGLSGGIRQRTDTQYF
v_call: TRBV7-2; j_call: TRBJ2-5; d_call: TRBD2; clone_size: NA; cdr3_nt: TGTGCCAGCAGCTTAGTAGCGGGGGGAGGGACCCAGTACTTC; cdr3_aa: CASSLVAGGGTQYF
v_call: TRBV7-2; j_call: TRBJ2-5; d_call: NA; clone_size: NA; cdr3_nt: TGTGCCAGCAGCTTTGGGCTTTCGGAGACCCAGTACTTC; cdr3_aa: CASSFGLSETQYF
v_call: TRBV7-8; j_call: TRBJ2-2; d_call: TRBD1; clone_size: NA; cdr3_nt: TGTGCCAGCAGCGCTAGACAGGGGGCGAACACCGGGGAGCTGTTTTTT; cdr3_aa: CASSARQGANTGELFF
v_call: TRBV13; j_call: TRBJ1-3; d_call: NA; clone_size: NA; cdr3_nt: TGTGCCAGCAGCTTAGGCCAGGCGAGCACCATATATTTT; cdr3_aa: CASSLGQASTIYF
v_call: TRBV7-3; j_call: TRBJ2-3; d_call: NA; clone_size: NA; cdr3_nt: TGTGCCAGCGGGGAAGGGGGAAGCACAGATACGCAGTATTTT; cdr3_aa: CASGEGGSTDTQYF
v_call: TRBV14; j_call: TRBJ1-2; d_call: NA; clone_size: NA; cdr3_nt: TGTGCCAGCAGCCGTAACCCAGGGTCTCTGGTCGGCTACACCTTC; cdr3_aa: CASSRNPGSLVGYTF
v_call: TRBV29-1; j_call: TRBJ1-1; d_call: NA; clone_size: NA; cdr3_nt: TGCAGCGTCGCCTGGTCATCAAGTCGTGGTTTCTTT; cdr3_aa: CSVAWSSSRGFF
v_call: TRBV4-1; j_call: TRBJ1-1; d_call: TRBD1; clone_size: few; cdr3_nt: TGCGCCAGCAGCCATAGGACAGGGGAAACTGAAGCTTTCTTT; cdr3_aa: CASSHRTGETEAFF
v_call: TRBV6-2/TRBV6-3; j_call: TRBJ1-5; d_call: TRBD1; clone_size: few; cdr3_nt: TGTGCCAGCAGTCGTGGGACAGGGGGAGATAGCAATCAGCCCCAGCATTTT; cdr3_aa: CASSRGTGGDSNQPQHF
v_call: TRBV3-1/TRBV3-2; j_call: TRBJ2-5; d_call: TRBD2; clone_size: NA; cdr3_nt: TGTGCCAGCAGCCACGGGACTACACAAGAGACCCAGTACTTC; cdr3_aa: CASSHGTTQETQYF
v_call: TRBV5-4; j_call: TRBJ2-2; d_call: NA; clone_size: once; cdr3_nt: TGTGCCAGCAGCCCGGCGAGCACCGGGGAGCTGTTTTTT; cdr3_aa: CASSPASTGELFF
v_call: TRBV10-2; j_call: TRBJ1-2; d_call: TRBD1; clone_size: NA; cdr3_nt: TGCGCCAGCAAACCCGGGACAGCAGACTATGGCTACACCTTC; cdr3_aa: CASKPGTADYGYTF
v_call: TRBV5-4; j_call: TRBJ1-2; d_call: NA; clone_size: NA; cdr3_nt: TGTGCCAGCAGTCAAGACAGGAACTATGGCTACACCTTC; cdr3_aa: CASSQDRNYGYTF
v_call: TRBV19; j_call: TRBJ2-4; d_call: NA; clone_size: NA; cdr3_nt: TGTGCCAGTAGTATAGATTTAGGGGGGAAAAACATTCAGTACTTC; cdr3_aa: CASSIDLGGKNIQYF
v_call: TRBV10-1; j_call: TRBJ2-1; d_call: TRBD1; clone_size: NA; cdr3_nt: TGCGCCAGCAGTGAGGGGACAGGCAATGAGCAGTTCTTC; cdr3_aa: CASSEGTGNEQFF
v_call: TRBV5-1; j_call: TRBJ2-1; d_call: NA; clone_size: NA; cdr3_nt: TGCGCCAGCAGCTTTCGGGGACAAGGGGACAATGAGCAGTTCTTC; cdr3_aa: CASSFRGQGDNEQFF
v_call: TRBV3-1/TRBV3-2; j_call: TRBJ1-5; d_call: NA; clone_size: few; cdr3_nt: TGTGCCAGCAGCCAAGGGTATGGGCCCCAGCATTTT; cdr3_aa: CASSQGYGPQHF
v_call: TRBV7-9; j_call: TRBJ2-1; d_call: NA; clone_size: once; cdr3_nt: TGTGCCAGCAGCCTAGGGACCAACCGGGGCAATGAGCAGTTCTTC; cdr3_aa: CASSLGTNRGNEQFF
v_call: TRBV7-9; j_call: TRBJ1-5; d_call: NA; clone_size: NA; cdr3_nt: TGTGCCAGCAGCTCATACCCTCGGGACCCAAATCAGCCCCAGCATTTT; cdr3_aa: CASSSYPRDPNQPQHF
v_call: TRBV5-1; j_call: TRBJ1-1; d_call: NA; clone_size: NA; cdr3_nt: TGCGCCAGCAGTGTCCGTACCGGGAGTGGGACTGAAGCTTTCTTT; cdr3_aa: CASSVRTGSGTEAFF
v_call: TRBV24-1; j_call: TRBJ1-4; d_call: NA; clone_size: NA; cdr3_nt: TGTGCCACCAGTAAATCCGGGACTGGGAATGAAAAACTGTTTTTT; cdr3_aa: CATSKSGTGNEKLFF
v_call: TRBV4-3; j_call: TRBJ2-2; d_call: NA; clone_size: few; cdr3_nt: TGCGCCAGCAGCCAAGAACTGAACACCGGGGAGCTGTTTTTT; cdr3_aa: CASSQELNTGELFF
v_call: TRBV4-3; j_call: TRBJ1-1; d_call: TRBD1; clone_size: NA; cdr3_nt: TGCGCCAGCAGCTCCGGGACAGGGCCGAACACTGAAGCTTTCTTT; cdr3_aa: CASSSGTGPNTEAFF
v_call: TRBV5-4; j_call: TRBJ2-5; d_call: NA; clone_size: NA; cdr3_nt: TGTGCCAGCAGGAAAGACAACCCCGGGGAGACCCAGTACTTC; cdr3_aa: CASRKDNPGETQYF
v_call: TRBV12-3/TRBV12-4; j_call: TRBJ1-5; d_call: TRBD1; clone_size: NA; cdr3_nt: TGTGCCAGCAGTTTGGACAGGGTTCAGCCCCAGCATTTT; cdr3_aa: CASSLDRVQPQHF
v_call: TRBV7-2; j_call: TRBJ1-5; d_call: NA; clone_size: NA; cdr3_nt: TGTGCCAGCAGCTTAGCTGGGGCAGCTTGGCCTCAGCCCCAGCATTTT; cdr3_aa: CASSLAGAAWPQPQHF